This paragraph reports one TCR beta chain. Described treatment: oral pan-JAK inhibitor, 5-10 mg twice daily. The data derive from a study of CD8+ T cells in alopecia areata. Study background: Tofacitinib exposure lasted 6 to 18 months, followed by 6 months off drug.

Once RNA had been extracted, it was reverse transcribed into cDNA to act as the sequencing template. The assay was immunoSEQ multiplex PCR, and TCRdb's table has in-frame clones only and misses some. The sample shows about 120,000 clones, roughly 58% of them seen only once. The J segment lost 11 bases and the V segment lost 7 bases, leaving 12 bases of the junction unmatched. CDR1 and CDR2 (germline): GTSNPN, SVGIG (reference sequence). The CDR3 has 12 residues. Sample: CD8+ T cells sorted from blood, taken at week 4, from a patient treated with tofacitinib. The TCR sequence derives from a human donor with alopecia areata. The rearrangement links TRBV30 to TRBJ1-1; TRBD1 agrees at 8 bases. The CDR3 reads CAYLPGQGDAFF. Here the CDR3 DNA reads TGTGCCTACCTCCCCGGACAGGGAGACGCTTTCTTT.